Listed here are 14 T cell receptor beta chains from one sample, sequenced in a study of T cell responses to AZD1222 COVID-19 vaccine. Data came from immunoSEQ multiplex PCR; TCRdb stores just in-frame clones and leaves some out. The sample has around 130,000 clones, just over 85% seen once. The starting material was peripheral blood, obtained on day 0 of AZD1222 vaccination. The receptors originated from an adult in good health.

The chain couples TRBV7-2 to TRBJ2-1, with 8 positions matching TRBD1. Trimming removed 3 bases from V and 9 bases from J; junction bases left unmatched: 13. This CDR3 contains 16 residues. Germline V gene data show CDR1 as SGHTA and CDR2 as FQGNSA. The CDR3, as DNA: TGTGCCAGCAGCTTTTATGGCGGACAGGGAGTTGGTGAGCAGTTCTTC. Translating it yields CASSFYGGQGVGEQFF.

The chain is built from TRBV7-9 and TRBJ1-2; no definite D call. Trimming took off 5 bases at V and 5 bases at J, with 6 bases between the two ends. The CDR3 is 11 amino acids. From germline, CDR1 is SEHNR and CDR2 FQNEAQ (reference sequence). The CDR3: CASSNSYGYTF. The CDR3 coding sequence is TGTGCCAGCAGCAACAGTTATGGCTACACCTTC.

The chain has TRBV28 and TRBJ1-1; 7 bases are a match to TRBD1. The trim removed 7 bases at V and 3 bases at J, leaving 11 bases unmatched. This CDR3 is 15 amino acids long. Looked up from germline, CDR1 is MDHEN and CDR2 is SYDVKM. CDR3 loop: CASTQGGEGDTEAFF. CDR3 DNA: TGTGCCAGCACCCAGGGGGGGGAGGGGGACACTGAAGCTTTCTTT.

The chain carries TRBV2 and TRBJ1-5; D is unresolved. This CDR3 contains 17 residues. CDR1 SNHLY and CDR2 FYNNEI come from the germline V gene. Trimming removed 2 bases from V and 0 bases from J, with 14 bases in between. In DNA, the CDR3 is TGTGCCAGCAGTGAAACTTTTGGGTGGGATAGCAATCAGCCCCAGCATTTT. Translated: CASSETFGWDSNQPQHF.

This rearrangement joins TRBV7-8 to TRBJ2-3, with D possibly TRBD2 on 5 matching bases. CDR1 is SGHVS and CDR2 is FQNEAQ in the germline V gene. The CDR3 runs 14 residues. V lost 1 base to trimming and J lost 10 bases, with 15 bases between them. The CDR3 sequence: CASSLGGPGRPQYF. The CDR3 DNA reads as TGTGCCAGCAGCTTAGGAGGGCCAGGTAGGCCGCAGTATTTT.

DNA for the CDR3: TGCGCCAGCAGCTTTGAACAGGGAAATGAAGCTTTCTTT. This encodes CASSFEQGNEAFF. V gene TRBV5-1 combines with J gene TRBJ1-1, with D possibly matching TRBD1 (6 bases). V shed 2 bases and J shed 7 bases, with 12 bases lying between them. The CDR3 sequence is 13 residues long. Germline V CDR1 and CDR2: SGHRS, YFSETQ.

V usage is TRBV11-1 and J usage is TRBJ1-6, with D maybe TRBD1 (5 bases). Germline CDR1 is SGHAT and CDR2 is FQDESV (reference sequence). The CDR3 consists of 13 residues. The V and J ends lost 6 bases and 8 bases respectively, with 11 bases between them. The CDR3 DNA reads TGTGCCAGCAGTTGGCTGGGGGATTCACCCCTCCACTTT. Protein product: CASSWLGDSPLHF.

The chain is built from TRBV3-1 (or the pseudogene TRBV3-2) and TRBJ2-7, with 15 nucleotides matching TRBD2. The CDR3 totals 17 residues. CDR1 is LGHDT, CDR2 YNNKEL, per germline (reference sequence). The ends lost 4 bases at V and 4 bases at J; junction bases unmatched: 8. In DNA form, the CDR3 reads TGTGCCAGCAGCCCTCCGGGACTAGCGGGAGGAAGGTACGAGCAGTACTTC. This sequence encodes CASSPPGLAGGRYEQYF.

The V call is TRBV28, the J call TRBJ2-7; a possible D gene is TRBD1 (6 bases). Germline V gene data show CDR1 as MDHEN and CDR2 as SYDVKM. Trimming left V 7 bases short and J 0 bases short, with 10 bases between. The CDR3 spans 13 residues. The CDR3 nucleotides are TGTGCCAGCATGCAGGGACACTCCTACGAGCAGTACTTC. This translates into CASMQGHSYEQYF.

The chain joins TRBV5-1 to TRBJ2-3; 11 bases map to TRBD2. Germline CDR1 is SGHRS and CDR2 is YFSETQ. The CDR3 is 16 amino acids. The ends lost 0 bases at V and 6 bases at J; junction bases unmatched: 6. DNA of the CDR3: TGCGCCAGCAGCTTGGCACTAGCGGGAGTGAGGGATACGCAGTATTTT. It codes for CASSLALAGVRDTQYF.

The rearrangement uses TRBV5-4 and TRBJ2-5, with D maybe TRBD2 (6 bases). This CDR3 is built from 14 residues. Germline assignment: CDR1 SGHNT and CDR2 YYREEE (reference sequence). V was trimmed by 1 base and J by 5 bases, leaving 12 bases between them. This chain's CDR3 is CASSLYTSLETQYF. The CDR3 bases are TGTGCCAGCAGCTTGTACACTAGCCTGGAGACCCAGTACTTC.

This chain connects TRBV2 to TRBJ1-1; D unresolved. With 3 bases removed from V and 7 bases from J, the gap between germline ends came to 15 bases. This CDR3 has 14 residues. From germline, CDR1 is SNHLY and CDR2 FYNNEI. This CDR3 is CASSDGQQDIEAFF. The CDR3 DNA reads as TGTGCCAGCAGTGATGGGCAGCAAGATATTGAAGCTTTCTTT.

This clone was counted only a few times. V gene TRBV14 combines with J gene TRBJ2-1, with D perhaps TRBD2 (6 bases). CDR3 size: 16 residues. Germline-derived CDR1 and CDR2 are SGHDN and FVKESK. V was shortened by 0 bases and J by 4 bases, with 13 bases between the two germline ends. CDR3 in amino acids: CASSQDKLALYNEQFF. The CDR3 DNA reads TGTGCCAGCAGCCAAGATAAACTAGCTTTGTACAATGAGCAGTTCTTC.

Only one count was recorded for this clone. The V call is TRBV24-1, the J call TRBJ1-1; D is possibly TRBD1 (6 bases). This CDR3 has 13 amino acids. Per the germline V gene, CDR1 is KGHDR and CDR2 is SFDVKD. The ends were cut back, 1 base at V and 7 bases at J, with 9 bases in the middle. Here the CDR3 reads CATSDFEGDEAFF. In DNA form, the CDR3 reads TGTGCCACCAGTGATTTCGAGGGGGATGAAGCTTTCTTT.